This T cell receptor (beta chain) was recorded in a study of T cell changes during pregnancy in multiple sclerosis (dated by TCRdb to 2018 to 2020). Regarding the research as a whole: Changes in the T cell repertoire over the course of pregnancy were examined in this study in women with multiple sclerosis.

CDR1 SGHTA and CDR2 FQGTGA are derived from the germline V gene. Trimming takes 2 bases from V and 0 bases from J, and the germline ends sit 7 bases apart. The CDR3 contains 15 residues, cysteine and phenylalanine counted. The retained sequence is limited to the CDR3, 45 bases, with the frame set at the first base. Worth noting for this clone: No cognate antigen has been identified for it. No base quality information exists; no much larger clone differs at one position.

Libraries came from the immunoSEQ multiplex PCR assay. TCRdb mirrors the immuneACCESS table, restricted to in-frame sequences. Some clones are absent from its copies; in checked studies, under half trace to an unresolved V gene, and the reason for the others is unknown. The table for this sample lists around 45,000 clones; approximately 91% of them were counted only once. Of the sample, roughly 0.5% falls within the top ten clones. The receptor chain draws on TRBV7-3 and TRBJ2-2; possibly the D gene is TRBD1, per 5 matching bases. This clonotype was sampled from a female donor in good health, enrolled as a control in a pregnancy study. The sequenced sample was CD4+ T cells from peripheral blood mononuclear cells, obtained in the second trimester of pregnancy. Here is the DNA: TGTGCCAGCAGCTTACAGGGTTCGAACACCGGGGAGCTGTTTTTT. This sequence encodes CASSLQGSNTGELFF.